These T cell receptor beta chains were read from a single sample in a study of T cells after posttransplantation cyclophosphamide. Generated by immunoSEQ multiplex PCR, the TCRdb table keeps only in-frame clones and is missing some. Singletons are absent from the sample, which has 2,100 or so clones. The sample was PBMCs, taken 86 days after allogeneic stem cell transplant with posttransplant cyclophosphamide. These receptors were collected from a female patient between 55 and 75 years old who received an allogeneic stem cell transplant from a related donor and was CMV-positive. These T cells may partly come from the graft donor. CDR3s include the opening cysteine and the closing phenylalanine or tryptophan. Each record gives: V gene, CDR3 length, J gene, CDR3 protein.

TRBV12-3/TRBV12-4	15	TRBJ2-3	CASSLAGTGTDTQYF
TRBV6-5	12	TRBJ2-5	CASSYSSGLQYF
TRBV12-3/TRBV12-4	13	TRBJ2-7	CASRGGGAGEQYF
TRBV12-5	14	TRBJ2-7	CASGPGQGSYEQYF
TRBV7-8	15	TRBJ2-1	CASSVGGFGGNEQFF
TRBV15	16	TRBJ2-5	CATSREGLAPRETQYF
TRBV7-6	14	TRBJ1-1	CASSLDRGDTEAFF
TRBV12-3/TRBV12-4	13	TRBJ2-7	CASRATNSYEQYF
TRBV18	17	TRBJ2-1	CASSLKPSATLENEQFF
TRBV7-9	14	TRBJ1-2	CASSQGQGDYGYTF
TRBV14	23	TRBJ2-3	CASSQEYSFGWTGSRPSTDTQYF
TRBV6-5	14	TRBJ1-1	CASSPTGWYTEAFF
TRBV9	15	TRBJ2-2	CASNRRGGDTGELFF
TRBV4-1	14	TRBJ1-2	CASSHADRVDGYTF
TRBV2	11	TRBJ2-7	CASSRGYEQYF
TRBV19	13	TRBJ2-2	CASRRSHTGELFF
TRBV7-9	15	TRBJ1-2	CASSLAQAGTYGYTF
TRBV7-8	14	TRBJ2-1	CASSFRSTYNEQFF
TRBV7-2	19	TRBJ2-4	CASSPGLAGGLLAKNIQYF
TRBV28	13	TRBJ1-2	CASSLGQNYGYTF
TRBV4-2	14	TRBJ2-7	CASSQDRWGNEQYF
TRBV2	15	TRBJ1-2	CASSRRTGANYGYTF